One sample yielded the 30 T cell receptor beta chains listed below, sequenced in a study of shared clonotypes between healthy human individuals. Here immunoSEQ multiplex PCR was the method, and the copy in TCRdb shows in-frame clones only, minus some. The table lists 2 million to 2.5 million clones, 85% to 95% of them singletons, with about 0.41% in the top ten. Sequenced material: naive CD4+ T cells from PBMCs. As to subset: CD45RA+ positively selected. These receptors all stem from a man younger than 35 in good health. Some clones in this sample may be carry-over from other donors' samples.

This clone occurred once. The chain recombines TRBV4-1 with TRBJ1-3; TRBD1 is a possible D gene (6 bases). This CDR3 spans 16 amino acids. V was trimmed by 4 bases and J by 12 bases, leaving 25 bases between them. Germline V gene data show CDR1 as MGHRA and CDR2 as YSYEKL. The CDR3 DNA reads TGCGCCAGCAGCCCAGTGGCGGGGGCGACCTATCTTGGCATATATTTT. This codes for CASSPVAGATYLGIYF.

V is TRBV2 and J is TRBJ2-7; no clear D gene. Deletions cut 7 bases from V and 2 bases from J, with 9 bases between. The CDR3 runs 12 residues. Germline values: CDR1 SNHLY, CDR2 FYNNEI. As DNA, the CDR3 is TGTGCCAGCAATTATAGCCCCTACGAGCAGTACTTC. Amino acids: CASNYSPYEQYF.

This clone was seen just once. The V call is TRBV29-1, the J call TRBJ1-1, with TRBD1 identical over 11 bases. The length of the CDR3 is 13 residues. In germline, CDR1 is SQVTM, CDR2 ANQGSEA. The trim removed 6 bases at V and 2 bases at J, leaving 2 bases unmatched. The CDR3 coding sequence is TGCAGCGTGGGACAGGGGGACAACACTGAAGCTTTCTTT. It encodes CSVGQGDNTEAFF.

The rearrangement links TRBV18 to TRBJ2-3; TRBD2 agrees at 9 bases. The CDR3 extends over 14 amino acids. The V gene end was trimmed by 4 bases and the J gene end by 6 bases; junction bases not matched to a gene: 5. CDR1 and CDR2 from the germline V gene are KGHSH and LQKENI. CDR3: CASSRAGGSDTQYF. The CDR3 DNA reads as TGTGCCAGCTCACGCGCGGGGGGGAGTGATACGCAGTATTTT.

The V call is TRBV5-4, the J call TRBJ2-2; D gene uncertain. This CDR3 has 14 amino acids. V was shortened by 7 bases and J by 0 bases, with 10 bases between the two germline ends. The germline V gene encodes CDR1 SGHNT and CDR2 YYREEE (reference sequence). The CDR3 region has the DNA TGTGCCAGCCGTCCGTCCTCGAACACCGGGGAGCTGTTTTTT. Protein product: CASRPSSNTGELFF.

The chain recombines TRBV2 with TRBJ2-7; D may be TRBD1 (6 bases). The CDR3 has 15 residues. The germline V gene has CDR1 SNHLY and CDR2 FYNNEI. V lost 7 bases and J 4 bases, leaving 20 bases between the germline ends. CDR3 sequence: CASKFDGQMLYEQYF. CDR3 coding DNA: TGTGCCAGCAAGTTTGATGGACAGATGCTATACGAGCAGTACTTC.

The chain recombines TRBV28 with TRBJ1-2, with D unclear. V gave up 6 bases and J gave up 0 bases, with 11 bases separating them. Looked up from germline, CDR1 is MDHEN and CDR2 is SYDVKM. This CDR3 has 14 residues. This chain's CDR3 is CASSPVNPNYGYTF. The CDR3 coding sequence is TGTGCCAGCAGCCCCGTTAACCCTAACTATGGCTACACCTTC.

This clone was observed once. The genes are TRBV2 and TRBJ1-1, with no clear D. Germline V gives CDR1 SNHLY, CDR2 FYNNEI. With 4 bases removed from V and 5 bases from J, the gap between germline ends came to 11 bases. This CDR3 is 13 amino acids long. CDR3 DNA sequence: TGTGCCAGCAGTGTCGAGGGAACAACTGAAGCTTTCTTT. This encodes CASSVEGTTEAFF. Filled out from reference TRBV2 and TRBJ1-1, the complete variable domain reads EPEVTQTPSHQVTQMGQEVILRCVPISNHLYFYWYRQILGQKVEFLVSFYNNEISEKSEIFDDQFSVERPDGSNFTLKIRSTKLEDSAMYFCASSVEGTTEAFFGQGTRLTVV.

V and J are TRBV16 and TRBJ2-1, with unresolved D. Deletions cut 0 bases from V and 9 bases from J, with 12 bases between. This CDR3 is 14 amino acids long. Germline assignment: CDR1 KGHSY and CDR2 FQNENV. The CDR3 loop reads CASSQSGVVGEQFF. CDR3 nucleotide sequence: TGTGCCAGCAGCCAATCGGGTGTAGTTGGTGAGCAGTTCTTC.

The J gene is TRBJ1-3, the V gene TRBV30; weak D call: TRBD1 (5 bases). Germline CDR1 reads GTSNPN; CDR2 reads SVGIG (reference sequence). V lost 7 bases and J lost 4, with 14 bases in between. The CDR3 spans 13 residues. CDR3: CASLAGVGNTIYF. The CDR3 nucleotides read TGTGCCTCCTTAGCGGGGGTCGGAAACACCATATATTTT.

This chain connects TRBV23-1 to TRBJ1-2; D uncertain. TRBV23-1 is an open reading frame, and its role is uncertain. Trimming removed 4 bases from V and 4 bases from J, with 13 bases in between. This CDR3 spans 14 amino acids. The chain's CDR3 is CASSLQGESYGYTF. In DNA form, the CDR3 reads TGCGCCAGCAGTCTCCAAGGCGAGAGCTATGGCTACACCTTC.

The chain couples TRBV27 to TRBJ2-7, with D hard to call. V was cut by 3 bases and J by 3 bases, with 18 bases left in between. The CDR3 spans 16 residues. From germline, CDR1 is MNHEY and CDR2 SMNVEV (reference sequence). As DNA, the CDR3 is TGTGCCAGCAGTTTTTTAACCTCCCGAAATTTCTACGAGCAGTACTTC. It is translated as CASSFLTSRNFYEQYF.

V is TRBV7-9 and J is TRBJ2-2; D not resolved. Germline V CDR1 and CDR2: SEHNR, FQNEAQ (reference sequence). CDR3 length equals 15 residues. V was trimmed by 5 bases and J by 5 bases, leaving 15 bases between them. The CDR3 region is CASSPYSDETGELFF. CDR3 coding DNA: TGTGCCAGCAGCCCCTATTCAGATGAGACCGGGGAGCTGTTTTTT. Filled out from reference TRBV7-9 and TRBJ2-2, the complete variable domain reads DTGVSQNPRHKITKRGQNVTFRCDPISEHNRLYWYRQTLGQGPEFLTYFQNEAQLEKSRLLSDRFSAERPKGSFSTLEIQRTEQGDSAMYLCASSPYSDETGELFFGEGSRLTVL.

This chain links TRBV4-2 with TRBJ2-6, with D uncertain. With 4 bases removed from V and 0 bases from J, the gap between germline ends came to 16 bases. The CDR3 covers 18 residues. Germline CDR1 reads LGHNA; CDR2 reads YNFKEQ. The CDR3 here is CASSLTPFAGSGANVLTF. CDR3 DNA: TGTGCCAGCAGCCTAACACCTTTCGCCGGCTCTGGGGCCAACGTCCTGACTTTC.

The chain employs TRBV9 and TRBJ2-1, with D possibly matching TRBD2 (5 bases). This CDR3 is built from 15 residues. Germline-derived CDR1 and CDR2 are SGDLS and YYNGEE. The ends were cut back, 2 bases at V and 4 bases at J, with 13 bases in the middle. CDR3: CASSVGASPYNEQFF. DNA for the CDR3: TGTGCCAGCAGCGTCGGCGCTAGCCCTTACAATGAGCAGTTCTTC.

This clone was observed a single time. The V gene is TRBV5-4, the J gene TRBJ1-1; D gene ambiguous. The CDR3 extends over 15 amino acids. CDR1 and CDR2 (germline): SGHNT, YYREEE (reference sequence). V was shortened by 4 bases and J by 0 bases, with 13 bases between the two germline ends. The CDR3 spells CASSLQLNMNTEAFF. DNA for the CDR3: TGTGCCAGCAGCCTCCAATTAAACATGAACACTGAAGCTTTCTTT.

This clone was observed a single time. V is TRBV5-1 and J is TRBJ2-5; 11 nucleotides line up with TRBD2. CDR1 and CDR2 from the germline V gene are SGHRS and YFSETQ. The ends lost 1 base at V and 3 bases at J; junction bases unmatched: 5. The CDR3 has 16 residues. The chain's CDR3 is CASSLFLAGGEETQYF. CDR3 bases: TGCGCCAGCAGCTTGTTCTTAGCGGGAGGGGAAGAGACCCAGTACTTC.

V and J are TRBV4-1 and TRBJ1-1; perhaps TRBD1 as D (5 bases). The CDR3 is made up of 15 amino acids. Trimming pared 4 bases from V and 4 bases from J, leaving 16 bases between. Germline V gene sequence: CDR1 MGHRA, CDR2 YSYEKL. The DNA for the CDR3 is TGCGCCAGCAGCCCTGGAGCGGGGCGAGGCACTGAAGCTTTCTTT. Its protein product is CASSPGAGRGTEAFF.

The V and J genes are TRBV18 and TRBJ1-3; a possible D gene is TRBD1 (6 bases). The length of the CDR3 is 16 residues. The V end lost 3 bases, the J end lost 2 bases, and 14 bases lay between the germline ends. In germline, CDR1 is KGHSH, CDR2 LQKENI. CDR3 sequence reads: CASSPTTGSPGNTIYF. Here the CDR3 DNA reads TGTGCCAGCTCACCTACCACAGGGAGTCCTGGAAACACCATATATTTT.

The chain recombines TRBV25-1 with TRBJ2-5; no definite D call. V was cut by 6 bases and J by 7 bases, with 12 bases left in between. This CDR3 is built from 12 residues. Germline V lookup: CDR1 MGHDK, CDR2 SYGVNS. The CDR3 protein is CASSSVAGTQYF. The CDR3 DNA reads TGTGCCAGCAGCTCCGTGGCAGGGACCCAGTACTTC.

The chain is built from TRBV20-1 and TRBJ2-7, with D possibly being TRBD1 (5 bases). The CDR3 sequence is 11 residues long. CDR1 and CDR2 from the germline V gene are DFQATT and SNEGSKA (reference sequence). The CDR3 region is CSPRGGDEQYF. The CDR3, as DNA: TGCAGCCCTAGGGGTGGGGACGAGCAGTACTTC.

On this clone: Additional DNA sequences in this sample encode the identical CDR3. The rearrangement uses TRBV5-1 and TRBJ2-5; tentatively, D is TRBD1 (5 bases). Germline assignment: CDR1 SGHRS and CDR2 YFSETQ. This CDR3 region has 14 residues. V was cut by 0 bases and J by 4 bases, with 10 bases left in between. The CDR3, as DNA: TGCGCCAGCAGCTTGGGGCAGGGTGGAGAGACCCAGTACTTC. Residues: CASSLGQGGETQYF.

CDR3 protein: CASSPTSGGFEGDTQYF. The CDR3 DNA reads as TGTGCCAGCAGCCCGACTAGCGGGGGGTTTGAGGGAGATACGCAGTATTTT. This chain uses TRBV9 with TRBJ2-3; 13 nucleotides match TRBD2. This CDR3 comprises 17 residues. Per germline, CDR1 SGDLS and CDR2 YYNGEE. J gave up 5 bases and V 4 bases, and 10 bases lay outside the gene matches.

The chain combines TRBV7-9 with TRBJ2-5; tentative D call: TRBD2 (5 bases). Judging by the DNA end, TRBJ2-7 fits better; the J call may be wrong. Per germline, CDR1 SEHNR and CDR2 FQNEAQ (reference sequence). The CDR3 extends over 11 amino acids. CDR3 sequence (DNA): TGTGCCGGACTGAGTTGGGGCGAGCAGTACTTC. It encodes CAGLSWGEQYF.

This clone has only one observation. The chain combines TRBV11-3 with TRBJ2-7; a weak D match, TRBD2 (6 bases). Germline CDR1 is SGHNT and CDR2 is YENEEA. The CDR3 loop spans 12 amino acids. The V end was cut by 5 bases, the J end by 10 bases, with 15 bases between. This CDR3 reads CASSGRLGEQYF. In nucleotides, the CDR3 is TGTGCCAGCAGCGGGCGACTAGGCGAACAGTACTTC.

With respect to this clone: This sample also contains other DNA sequences that code for the same CDR3. The chain uses TRBV10-3 and TRBJ2-5; 9 bases align to TRBD1. In germline, CDR1 is ENHRY, CDR2 SYGVKD. V lost 8 bases and J lost 3; bases outside the gene matches: 1. The CDR3 covers 12 residues. CDR3 nucleotides: TGTGCCATCCGGGACAGGGAAGAGACCCAGTACTTC. Protein sequence: CAIRDREETQYF.

This clone was observed once. The chain joins TRBV11-2 to TRBJ1-4; no firm D call. Looked up from germline, CDR1 is SGHAT and CDR2 is FQNNGV. The CDR3 runs to 12 residues. V was pared by 6 bases and J by 8 bases, with 10 bases between. CDR3 DNA sequence: TGTGCCAGCAGTTTGAACCGCGAAAAACTGTTTTTT. Encoded protein: CASSLNREKLFF.

This chain joins TRBV28 and TRBJ1-5; the D is unclear. Trimming pared 2 bases from V and 2 bases from J, leaving 13 bases between. CDR1 is MDHEN, CDR2 SYDVKM, per germline. The CDR3 covers 16 residues. The CDR3 spells CASSLLAGQGNQPQHF. The CDR3 region has the DNA TGTGCCAGCAGTTTACTAGCGGGCCAGGGCAATCAGCCCCAGCATTTT.

The V call is TRBV5-4, the J call TRBJ1-2; D is uncertain. The germline V and J ends were trimmed by 3 bases and 6 bases, with 15 bases remaining between them. This CDR3 has 14 amino acids. Looked up from germline, CDR1 is SGHNT and CDR2 is YYREEE (reference sequence). This chain's CDR3 is CASSYGPSADGYTF. DNA of the CDR3: TGTGCCAGCAGCTACGGCCCTTCCGCCGATGGCTACACCTTC.

The genes are TRBV30 and TRBJ2-1; D remains ambiguous. V was clipped by 0 bases and J by 4 bases, with 16 bases between them. CDR1 GTSNPN and CDR2 SVGIG come from the germline V gene (reference sequence). This CDR3 contains 16 residues. CDR3 sequence reads: CAWSVLGIEMYNEQFF. The CDR3 DNA is TGTGCCTGGAGTGTATTAGGGATTGAGATGTACAATGAGCAGTTCTTC. Full variable domain (outside the CDR3, taken from reference TRBV30 and TRBJ2-1): SQTIHQWPATLVQPVGSPLSLECTVEGTSNPNLYWYRQAAGRGLQLLFYSVGIGQISSEVPQNLSASRPQDRQFILSSKKLLLSDSGFYLCAWSVLGIEMYNEQFFGPGTRLTVL.